A single TCR beta chain is shown here with its context. The antigen remains undetermined. TCRdb itself ran the 5' RACE reads through MiXCR, one entry per CDR3 protein. The data contain roughly 350,000 distinct CDR3 sequences, 21% of them singletons. The data were taken from a study of T-cell memory formation after mild COVID-19. On the study more broadly: TCR clustering was largely donor specific.

Study observations and caveats: Clones contracting over day 15 to 85 were CD4/CD8 balanced, with later expanders leaning CD4+. The pre-infection memory compartment contained some responding clones, suggesting cross-reactive memory joined. SARS-CoV-2 specificity was not confirmed for second-wave clones peaking on day 37.

The trim removed 7 bases at V and 3 bases at J, leaving 9 bases unmatched. The V gene's germline CDR1 is SQVTM and CDR2 ANQGSEA. This CDR3 has 14 amino acids. The origin of this receptor is an adult woman who had mild COVID-19 (a few samples of this study predate the infection). Cell type and time point are not known. The gene calls are TRBV29-1 and TRBJ2-5; 9 bases line up with TRBD1. The sample taken for sequencing was PBMCs or a T cell subset sorted from them (not recorded which). CDR3 sequence reads: CSAPGQGTKETQYF. DNA of the CDR3: TGCAGCGCTCCGGGACAGGGTACTAAAGAGACCCAGTACTTC.